This T cell receptor (beta chain) was sequenced during a study of CD8+CD57+ T cells in acquired aplastic anemia. Whole-study context: Sorted CD4+ and CD8+ cells gave an average of approximately 3 ug of DNA.

Regarding this clonotype: The antigen is not known.

Patients chosen for sequencing had shown CD8+CD57+ cell expansion by flow cytometry. Findings and limits, study-wide: Researchers reported that CD8+ Simpson's diversity was not significantly different in patients versus controls. Sharing between patients and controls was observed for around 30 CD8+ CDR3 sequences.

The CDR3 length is 13 residues. V was clipped by 5 bases and J by 5 bases; unmatched bases: 5. The germline V gene encodes CDR1 SQVTM and CDR2 ANQGSEA. Profiling of TCR beta VDJ combinations and CDR3 sequences used genomic DNA as template. TCRdb re-derived calls from the reads in MiXCR, one entry per CDR3 protein. The sample includes approximately 220,000 distinct CDR3 sequences, about half of them seen just once. Sequencing used sorted CD4+, CD8+, or CD8+CD57+ T cells (not recorded which) from PBMCs. The chain uses TRBV29-1 and TRBJ2-1, with 8 bases lining up with TRBD1. The origin of this receptor is a human donor with aplastic anemia. The CDR3 DNA reads TGCAGCGTTCGGACAGGGATTCACAATGAGCAGTTCTTC. Encoded protein: CSVRTGIHNEQFF.